This TCR beta chain is drawn from a study of T cells after yellow fever vaccination. Overall study: Fractions of low cell number were prepared using SMART-Seq v4 Ultra Low Input.

Regarding this clonotype: What it binds is not known.

Findings of the study overall: By day 5 rather than day 15, the secondary response had peaked, though it was weaker.

TCR cDNA was made by 5'RACE template switching, adding a universal primer site and UMIs. From the 5' RACE reads, TCRdb called clonotypes with MiXCR, one entry per CDR3 protein. The sample comprises about 330,000 distinct CDR3 sequences, around 8.1% of which are singletons, and around 17% rests with the top ten. This TCR derives from a man aged 18 to 29 who received the YFV17D yellow fever vaccine. The sequencing here drew on PBMCs, taken about 49 days after the first yellow fever vaccination.

Written as DNA, the CDR3 is TGCGCCAGCAGGAAGAGCGGGTCAGATACGCAGTATTTT. This sequence encodes CASRKSGSDTQYF. The V call is TRBV4-3, the J call TRBJ2-3; weak D call: TRBD2 (6 bases). The germline gives CDR1 LGHNA, CDR2 YSLEER. The ends were cut back, 6 bases at V and 4 bases at J, with 11 bases in the middle. There are 13 residues in the CDR3.